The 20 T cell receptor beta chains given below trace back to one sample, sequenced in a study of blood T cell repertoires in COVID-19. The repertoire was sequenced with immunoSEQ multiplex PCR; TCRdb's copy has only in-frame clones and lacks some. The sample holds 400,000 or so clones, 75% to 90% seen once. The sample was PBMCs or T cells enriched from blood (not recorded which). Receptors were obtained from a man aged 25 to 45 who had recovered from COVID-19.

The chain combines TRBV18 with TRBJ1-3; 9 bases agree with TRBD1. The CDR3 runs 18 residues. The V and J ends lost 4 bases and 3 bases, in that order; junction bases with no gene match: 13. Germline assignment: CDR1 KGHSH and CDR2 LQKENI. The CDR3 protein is CASSLTRYRGPGGNTIYF. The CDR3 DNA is TGTGCCAGCTCACTTACCCGCTACAGGGGGCCTGGTGGAAACACCATATATTTT. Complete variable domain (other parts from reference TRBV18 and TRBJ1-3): NAGVMQNPRHLVRRRGQEARLRCSPMKGHSHVYWYRQLPEEGLKFMVYLQKENIIDESGMPKERFSAEFPKEGPSILRIQQVVRGDSAAYFCASSLTRYRGPGGNTIYFGEGSWLTVV.

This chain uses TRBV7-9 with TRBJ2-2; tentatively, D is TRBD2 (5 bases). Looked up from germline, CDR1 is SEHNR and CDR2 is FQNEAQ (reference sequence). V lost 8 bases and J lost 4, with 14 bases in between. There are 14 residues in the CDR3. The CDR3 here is CASPWRGLTGELFF. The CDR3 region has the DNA TGTGCCAGCCCCTGGAGAGGACTCACCGGGGAGCTGTTTTTT.

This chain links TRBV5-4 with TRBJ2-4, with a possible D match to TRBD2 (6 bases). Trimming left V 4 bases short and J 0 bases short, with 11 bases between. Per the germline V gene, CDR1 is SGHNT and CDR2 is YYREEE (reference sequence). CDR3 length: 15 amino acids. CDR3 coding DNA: TGTGCCAGCAGCAGCCCGGGGGTAGCCAAAAACATTCAGTACTTC. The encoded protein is CASSSPGVAKNIQYF.

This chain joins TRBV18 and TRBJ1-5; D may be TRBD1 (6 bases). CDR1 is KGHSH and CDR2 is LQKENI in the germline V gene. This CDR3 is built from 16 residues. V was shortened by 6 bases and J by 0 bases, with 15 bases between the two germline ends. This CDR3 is CASSKSDSHSNQPQHF. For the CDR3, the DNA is TGTGCCAGCTCGAAATCGGACAGTCATAGCAATCAGCCCCAGCATTTT.

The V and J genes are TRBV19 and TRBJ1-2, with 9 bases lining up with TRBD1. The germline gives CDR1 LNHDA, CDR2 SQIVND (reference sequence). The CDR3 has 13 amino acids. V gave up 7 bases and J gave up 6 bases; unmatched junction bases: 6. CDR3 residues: CASTRDRANGYTF. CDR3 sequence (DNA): TGTGCCAGTACCCGGGACAGGGCGAATGGCTACACCTTC.

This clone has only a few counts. CDR3 nucleotides: TGCAGCGTTGGGGGGACAGCTTCCTCTAACTATGGCTACACCTTC. This translates into CSVGGTASSNYGYTF. The chain combines TRBV29-1 with TRBJ1-2; 7 bases are shared with TRBD1. Germline V lookup: CDR1 SQVTM, CDR2 ANQGSEA. CDR3 size: 15 residues. V lost 4 bases to trimming and J lost 0 bases; unmatched junction nucleotides: 8.

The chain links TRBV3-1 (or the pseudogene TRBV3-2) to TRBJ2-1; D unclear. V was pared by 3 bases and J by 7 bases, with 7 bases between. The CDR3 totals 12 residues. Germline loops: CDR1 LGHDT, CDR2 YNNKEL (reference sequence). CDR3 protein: CASSQGPNEQFF. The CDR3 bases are TGTGCCAGCAGCCAGGGCCCAAATGAGCAGTTCTTC.

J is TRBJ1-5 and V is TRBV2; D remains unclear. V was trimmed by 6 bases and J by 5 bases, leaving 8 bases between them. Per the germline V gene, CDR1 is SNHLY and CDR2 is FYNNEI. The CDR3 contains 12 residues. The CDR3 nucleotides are TGTGCCAGCAGGAGACAAGATCAGCCCCAGCATTTT. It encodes CASRRQDQPQHF.

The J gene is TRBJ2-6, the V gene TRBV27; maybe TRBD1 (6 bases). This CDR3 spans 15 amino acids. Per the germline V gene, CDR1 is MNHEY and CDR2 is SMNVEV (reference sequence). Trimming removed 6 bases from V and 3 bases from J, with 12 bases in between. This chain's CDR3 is CASRDQGRGANVLTF. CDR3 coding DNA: TGTGCCAGCAGGGACCAGGGGCGTGGGGCCAACGTCCTGACTTTC. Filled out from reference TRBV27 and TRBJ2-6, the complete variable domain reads EAQVTQNPRYLITVTGKKLTVTCSQNMNHEYMSWYRQDPGLGLRQIYYSMNVEVTDKGDVPEGYKVSRKEKRNFPLILESPSPNQTSLYFCASRDQGRGANVLTFGAGSRLTVL.

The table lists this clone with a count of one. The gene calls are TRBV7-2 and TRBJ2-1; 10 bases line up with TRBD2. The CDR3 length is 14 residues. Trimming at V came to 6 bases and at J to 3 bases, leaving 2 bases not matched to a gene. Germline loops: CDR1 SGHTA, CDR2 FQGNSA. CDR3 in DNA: TGTGCCAGCAGAGGACTAGCGGACTACAATGAGCAGTTCTTC. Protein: CASRGLADYNEQFF.

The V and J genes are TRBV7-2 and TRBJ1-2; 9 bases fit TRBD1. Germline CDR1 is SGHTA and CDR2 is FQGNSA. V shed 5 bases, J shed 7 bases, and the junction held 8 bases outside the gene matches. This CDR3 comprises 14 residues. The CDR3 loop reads CASSLDRGGGGYTF. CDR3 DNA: TGTGCCAGCAGCCTGGACAGGGGAGGTGGTGGCTACACCTTC.

The CDR3 DNA is TGTGCCAGCAGCCCTCGAGCGTATGAGCAGTTCTTC. It translates to CASSPRAYEQFF. The chain employs TRBV11-1 and TRBJ2-1; D gene uncertain. Germline-derived CDR1 and CDR2 are SGHAT and FQDESV (reference sequence). The V and J ends lost 5 bases and 8 bases respectively, with 10 bases between them. The CDR3 runs to 12 residues.

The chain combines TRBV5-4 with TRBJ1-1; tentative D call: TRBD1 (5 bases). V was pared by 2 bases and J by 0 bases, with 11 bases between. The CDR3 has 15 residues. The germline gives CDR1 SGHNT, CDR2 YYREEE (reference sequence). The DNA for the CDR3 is TGTGCCAGCAGCTTTATGTTACAGGTGAACACTGAAGCTTTCTTT. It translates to CASSFMLQVNTEAFF.

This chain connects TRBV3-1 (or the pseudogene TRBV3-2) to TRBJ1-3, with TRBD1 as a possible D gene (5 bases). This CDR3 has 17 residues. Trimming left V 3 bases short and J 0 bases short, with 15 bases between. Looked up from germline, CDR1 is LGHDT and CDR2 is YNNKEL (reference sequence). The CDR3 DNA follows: TGTGCCAGCAGCCACAGGACACGACAGAGCTCTGGAAACACCATATATTTT. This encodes CASSHRTRQSSGNTIYF.

CDR3 DNA: TGTGCCAGCAGCCTCCATAGCGGGAGTGGGTACAATGAGCAGTTCTTC. Its protein product is CASSLHSGSGYNEQFF. The chain employs TRBV11-2 and TRBJ2-1; 9 positions match TRBD2. V lost 5 bases, J lost 4 bases, and 9 bases stayed unmatched. CDR1 is SGHAT and CDR2 is FQNNGV in the germline V gene. The CDR3 covers 16 residues.

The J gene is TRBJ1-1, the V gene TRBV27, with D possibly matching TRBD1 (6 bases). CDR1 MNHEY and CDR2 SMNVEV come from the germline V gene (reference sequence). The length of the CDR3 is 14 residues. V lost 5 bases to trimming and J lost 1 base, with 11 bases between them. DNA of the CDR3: TGTGCCAGCAGTCCCTCGGACAGGAACACTGAAGCTTTCTTT. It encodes CASSPSDRNTEAFF.

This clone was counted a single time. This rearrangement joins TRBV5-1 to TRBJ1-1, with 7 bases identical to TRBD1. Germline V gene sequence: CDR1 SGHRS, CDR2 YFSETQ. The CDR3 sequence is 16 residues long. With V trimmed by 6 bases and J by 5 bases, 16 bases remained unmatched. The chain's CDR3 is CASTGQTGKGTTEAFF. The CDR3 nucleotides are TGCGCCAGCACAGGCCAGACAGGGAAGGGGACTACTGAAGCTTTCTTT.

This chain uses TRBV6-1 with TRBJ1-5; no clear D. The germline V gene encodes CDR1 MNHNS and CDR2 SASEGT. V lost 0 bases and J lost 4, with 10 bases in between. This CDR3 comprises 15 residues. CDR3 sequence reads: CASSEALEGNQPQHF. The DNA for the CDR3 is TGTGCCAGCAGTGAAGCGCTGGAGGGAAATCAGCCCCAGCATTTT.

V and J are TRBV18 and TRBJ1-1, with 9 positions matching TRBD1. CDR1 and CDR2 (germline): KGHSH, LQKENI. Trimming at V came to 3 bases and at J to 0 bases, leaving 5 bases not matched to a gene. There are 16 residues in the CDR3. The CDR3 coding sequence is TGTGCCAGCTCACCCGGGACAGGGAATTTGAACACTGAAGCTTTCTTT. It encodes CASSPGTGNLNTEAFF.

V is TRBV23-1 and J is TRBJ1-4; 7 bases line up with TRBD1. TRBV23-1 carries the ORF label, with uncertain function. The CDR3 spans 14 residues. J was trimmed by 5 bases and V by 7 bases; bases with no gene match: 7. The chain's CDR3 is CASTRDSPNEKLFF. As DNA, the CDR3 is TGCGCCAGCACCCGGGACAGTCCGAATGAAAAACTGTTTTTT.